The entry that follows covers one TCR beta chain sequence. This CDR3 contains 15 residues. V gave up 0 bases and J gave up 5 bases, with 13 bases separating them. Germline-derived CDR1 and CDR2 are MNHEY and SVGAGI. This specimen comes from a study of blood T cell repertoires in COVID-19. On the study more broadly: Whether acute or convalescent, the COVID-19 samples came from the United States, Italy and Spain. PBMCs, B-cell-depleted T cells, or T cells provided the cDNA or gDNA that made up the material.

As originally analysed: Amplifying reference gene primers gave estimates of nucleated cell counts. TCRdb's copy holds only in-frame clones and misses some; the assay was immunoSEQ multiplex PCR. The DNA was the basis for D and trimming; V, J and clone size are from that table. This repertoire shows roughly 13,000 clones, less than 85% found once; its top ten account for about 17%. Sequencing input: peripheral blood. This receptor was identified in a man in his forties with active or convalescent COVID-19. V is TRBV6-5 and J is TRBJ1-1; D not resolved. The CDR3 loop is CASSYSRGVGTEAFF. For the CDR3, the DNA is TGTGCCAGCAGTTACTCCCGGGGAGTTGGGACTGAAGCTTTCTTT.